The present T cell receptor beta chain was sequenced within a study of blood T cell repertoires in COVID-19 (dated by TCRdb to the early 2020s). Background on the whole study: Samples covering the acute and convalescent phases of COVID-19 were provided by collaborators in the United States, Italy and Spain. The prospective study material was composed of cDNA or gDNA derived from T cells, B-cell-depleted T cells, or PBMCs. Deeply sampled blood TCRbeta repertoires from subjects exposed to, actively infected with, or recovered from COVID-19 were included in the dataset. The repertoires were made available in a free public database intended to serve as a resource for research on the immune response to SARS-CoV-2. Samples came from the ongoing ImmuneRACE study (first 160 participants) plus 1,254 subjects from 6 global collaborators. Nearly every sample came with metadata listing a de-identified subject ID, COVID-19 status, age in years and sex. Where available, HLA class I and class II types were taken from metadata supplied by the sample provider and were not determined by assay-based typing.

Note on this clone: No antigen is known for it. Base qualities are missing; no much larger clone stands one base away.

In Seattle, one collaborating source enrolled patients while the infection was active and tracked those patients longitudinally over the course of disease. Each collaborating institution followed its own protocols to collect whole blood in K2EDTA tubes. For TCRbeta analysis, collaborator samples were shipped as frozen whole blood, as isolated PBMCs, or as DNA extracted from either sample type. TCRbeta CDR3 regions were amplified from genomic DNA using the immunoSEQ Assay, a bias-controlled multiplex PCR. The authors' analysis ran thus. The number of nucleated cells in each sample was estimated from the amplification of reference gene primers within the assay. To quantify the absolute abundance of each unique TCRbeta CDR3 rearrangement, sequence reads were collapsed and filtered. For each sample, productive Simpson clonality was calculated by taking the square root of Simpson's diversity index across productive rearrangements. Imported from immuneACCESS, the table was reduced by TCRdb to in-frame sequences with V and J called. These copies leave out some clones; in studies compared against another copy, an unresolved V gene accounts for under half, and the cause of the remainder is not known. V and J calls and clone size come straight from that table; D and trimming were deduced from the DNA. The sample profile shows a few hundred thousand clones; 90% of them were found once. Roughly 6.1% of the sample is held by the ten biggest clonotypes.

On the study overall, not on this receptor specifically: The quantity of clinical and demographic metadata differed by source and by participant and was supplied without curation.

The sequenced material came from peripheral blood. This sequence was found in a woman in her forties or fifties with COVID-19, enrolled during active disease.

The CDR3 reads as follows: CASSAGTEQYF. DNA sequence: TGTGCCAGCAGCGCGGGGACAGAGCAGTACTTC. The chain was built from TRBV9 and TRBJ2-7; TRBD1 is a weak D gene call, 6 bases matching. There are 11 amino acids in the CDR3, from cysteine to phenylalanine inclusive. The only DNA kept is the CDR3, 33 bases in frame from the first base. The V and J ends are trimmed by 3 bases and 7 bases, leaving 8 bases between them. CDR1 is given as SGDLS and CDR2 as YYNGEE, both from the germline V gene.